The 28 T cell receptor beta chains reported below all come from one sample, sequenced in a study of T cells in Graves' hyperthyroidism and ophthalmopathy. RNA transcripts were the template for amplifying TCR beta CDR3 regions. The TCR CDR3 was amplified in a first-round RT-PCR using the HTBI primer set. TCRdb reprocessed the multiplex PCR reads with MiXCR, giving one entry per CDR3 protein. The sample has under 400,000 distinct CDR3 sequences, about 20% seen once. The material sequenced was blood. These receptors all come from a woman aged 45-60 years with Graves' hyperthyroidism.

The chain links TRBV20-1 to TRBJ2-1, with 14 bases lining up with TRBD2. The CDR3 covers 17 residues. Losses at the gene ends were 5 bases for V and 3 bases for J; bases not matched to a gene: 9. The germline V gene has CDR1 DFQATT and CDR2 SNEGSKA (reference sequence). DNA for the CDR3: TGCAGTGCTTCCGGGACTAGCGGGAGAAATTACTACAATGAGCAGTTCTTC. Protein sequence: CSASGTSGRNYYNEQFF.

This clonotype was counted ten times or more. The J gene is TRBJ1-1, the V gene TRBV29-1; the D gene is possibly TRBD1 (5 bases). Germline V lookup: CDR1 SQVTM, CDR2 ANQGSEA. V was trimmed by 5 bases and J by 1 base, leaving 11 bases between them. This CDR3 contains 13 residues. The chain's CDR3 is CSVTSTGNTEAFF. CDR3 sequence (DNA): TGCAGCGTTACCTCCACAGGGAACACTGAAGCTTTCTTT.

This clonotype has more than one count but fewer than ten. The chain has TRBV2 and TRBJ1-2; no clear D gene. The V gene's germline CDR1 is SNHLY and CDR2 FYNNEI. There are 13 residues in the CDR3. V was pared by 2 bases and J by 3 bases, with 7 bases between. This CDR3 reads CASSELVDYGYTF. In nucleotides, the CDR3 is TGTGCCAGCAGTGAACTCGTGGACTATGGCTACACCTTC.

There are a few counts of this clonotype. DNA of the CDR3: TGCGCCAGCAGCTTGGTGGTCGGCGGGACCCAGTACTTC. Amino acids: CASSLVVGGTQYF. J is TRBJ2-5 and V is TRBV5-1; D remains unclear. Between the trimmed V and J ends, which lost 0 bases and 7 bases, there was a span of 10 bases. The CDR3 is made up of 13 amino acids. Germline CDR1 is SGHRS and CDR2 is YFSETQ.

The rearrangement links TRBV6-1 to TRBJ1-6, with D uncertain. Trimming left V 1 base short and J 13 bases short, with 20 bases between. This CDR3 spans 16 amino acids. CDR1 MNHNS and CDR2 SASEGT come from the germline V gene. DNA for the CDR3: TGTGCCAGCAGTGAAGATGGAGCCCCAACCTCCAGGCCCCTCCACTTT. Its translation: CASSEDGAPTSRPLHF.

This clonotype was observed a handful of times. The chain employs TRBV6-1 and TRBJ1-6; D remains ambiguous. The germline V gene encodes CDR1 MNHNS and CDR2 SASEGT. The CDR3 has 13 amino acids. The germline V and J ends were trimmed by 3 bases and 8 bases, with 8 bases remaining between them. CDR3 in DNA: TGTGCCAGCAGTGAGAGGGAAGATTCACCCCTCCACTTT. Amino acid sequence: CASSEREDSPLHF.

In its sample, this clonotype was seen many times. The chain couples TRBV3-1 to TRBJ2-7; the D gene is possibly TRBD2 (5 bases). The V end was cut by 1 base, the J end by 5 bases, with 12 bases between. CDR1 LGHDT and CDR2 YNNKEL come from the germline V gene (reference sequence). This CDR3 has 14 amino acids. Here the CDR3 DNA reads TGTGCCAGCAGCCAAGTGGCTAGCTCTGACGAGCAGTACTTC. Its protein product is CASSQVASSDEQYF.

The chain uses TRBV6-1 and TRBJ1-5; D is possibly TRBD1 (5 bases). The CDR3 spans 14 residues. V was shortened by 2 bases and J by 11 bases, with 16 bases between the two germline ends. CDR1 and CDR2 (germline): MNHNS, SASEGT. CDR3 sequence: CASSELGTSRSQHF. The CDR3 nucleotides are TGTGCCAGCAGTGAATTGGGGACGTCAAGGTCCCAGCATTTT.

The CDR3 region is CASSFRQIYNEQFF. The CDR3 coding sequence is TGTGCCAGCAGTTTCCGACAGATCTACAATGAGCAGTTCTTC. The chain couples TRBV12-3 or TRBV12-4 to TRBJ2-1; possibly TRBD1 for D (5 bases). V lost 3 bases to trimming and J lost 3 bases, with 9 bases between them. The CDR3 is made up of 14 amino acids.

In its sample, this clonotype was seen many times. The V and J genes are TRBV11-2 and TRBJ1-6; D may be TRBD1 (5 bases). This CDR3 is built from 18 residues. Germline values: CDR1 SGHAT, CDR2 FQNNGV. Trimming shortened V by 2 bases and J by 5 bases, and 19 bases separated the two germline ends. The DNA for the CDR3 is TGTGCCAGCAGCTTATTCCCCGCGGGACGGAATGATAATTCACCCCTCCACTTT. This translates into CASSLFPAGRNDNSPLHF.

This clonotype was counted a few times. CDR3 nucleotides: TGTGCCAGCGCAAGTGTAATAGATTCACCCCTCCACTTT. Its translation is CASASVIDSPLHF. V gene TRBV6-1 combines with J gene TRBJ1-6; D remains unclear. Trimming removed 8 bases from V and 8 bases from J, with 13 bases in between. The CDR3 consists of 13 residues. The germline V gene encodes CDR1 MNHNS and CDR2 SASEGT.

The CDR3 sequence is CSAGGGQGAVNEQFF. CDR3 bases: TGCAGCGCCGGGGGGGGACAGGGGGCGGTCAATGAGCAGTTCTTC. The J gene is TRBJ2-1, the V gene TRBV29-1; TRBD1 aligns across 12 bases. Germline V gene lookup returns CDR1 SQVTM and CDR2 ANQGSEA. J was trimmed by 6 bases and V by 7 bases; bases with no gene match: 10. The CDR3 consists of 15 residues.

This clonotype was seen ten or more times. The V and J genes are TRBV10-3 and TRBJ2-3; D is undetermined. With 0 bases removed from V and 3 bases from J, the gap between germline ends came to 7 bases. This CDR3 has 14 residues. CDR1 and CDR2 (germline): ENHRY, SYGVKD. In DNA form, the CDR3 reads TGTGCCATCAGTGAGTCGGTTGGTACAGATACGCAGTATTTT. Its translation: CAISESVGTDTQYF.

This clonotype was counted many times. This sequence joins TRBV11-2 and TRBJ1-1; D uncertain. The V and J ends lost 4 bases and 0 bases respectively, with 12 bases between them. The CDR3 length is 15 residues. Germline V gene sequence: CDR1 SGHAT, CDR2 FQNNGV. The CDR3 is CASSSDGIMNTEAFF. The CDR3 DNA reads as TGTGCCAGCAGCTCAGACGGAATTATGAACACTGAAGCTTTCTTT.

Only a few counts were recorded for this clonotype. CDR3 nucleotides: TGTGCCAGCAGCCCCCGACAGGGGATAGCCAAAAACATTCAGTACTTC. It encodes CASSPRQGIAKNIQYF. The chain is built from TRBV28 and TRBJ2-4; 8 bases agree with TRBD1. J lost 0 bases, V lost 6 bases, and 7 bases had no gene match. The germline V gene encodes CDR1 MDHEN and CDR2 SYDVKM. CDR3 length: 16 amino acids. The full variable domain, with the rest looked up from reference TRBV28 and TRBJ2-4, is DVKVTQSSRYLVKRTGEKVFLECVQDMDHENMFWYRQDPGLGLRLIYFSYDVKMKEKGDIPEGYSVSREKKERFSLILESASTNQTSMYLCASSPRQGIAKNIQYFGAGTRLSVL.

This clonotype has more than one count but fewer than ten. This chain connects TRBV27 to TRBJ2-1, with 9 bases aligning to TRBD1. Trimming cost V 7 bases and J 8 bases; bases outside gene matches: 6. CDR1 is MNHEY, CDR2 SMNVEV, per germline (reference sequence). The CDR3 is 13 amino acids. Here the CDR3 DNA reads TGTGCCAGCATGGGACAGGGTAGACATGAGCAGTTCTTC. This gives the protein CASMGQGRHEQFF.

Regarding this clonotype: At one of its ends the junction is not consistent with the germline gene, which may arise from a read error. The chain recombines TRBV9 with TRBJ2-3; D perhaps matches TRBD2 (7 bases). The CDR3 length is 17 residues. Germline CDR1 SGDLS, CDR2 YYNGEE. The CDR3 nucleotides read TGTACCAGCAGCGCCACACCCTGGGGGGGGCACACAGATACGCAGTATTTT. Amino acids: CTSSATPWGGHTDTQYF. Filled out from reference TRBV9 and TRBJ2-3, the complete variable domain reads DSGVTQTPKHLITATGQRVTLRCSPRSGDLSVYWYQQSLDQGLQFLIQYYNGEERAKGNILERFSAQQFPDLHSELNLSSLELGDSALYFCTSSATPWGGHTDTQYFGPGTRLTVL.

This clonotype was seen repeatedly, ten times or more. This chain joins TRBV7-2 and TRBJ2-7; a weak D match, TRBD2 (5 bases). V lost 1 base and J 4 bases, leaving 11 bases between the germline ends. This CDR3 has 14 amino acids. The germline V gene encodes CDR1 SGHTA and CDR2 FQGNSA. CDR3 loop: CASSLGGSKYEQYF. The CDR3 DNA follows: TGTGCCAGCAGCTTAGGTGGGAGTAAATACGAGCAGTACTTC.

This clonotype was detected many times. The chain couples TRBV2 to TRBJ1-5; 7 nucleotides match TRBD1. CDR1 is SNHLY, CDR2 FYNNEI, per germline. This CDR3 spans 14 amino acids. J was trimmed by 5 bases and V by 6 bases; bases with no gene match: 7. As DNA, the CDR3 is TGTGCCAGCAGAAGGGGGGACAGCTATCAGCCCCAGCATTTT. Translating it yields CASRRGDSYQPQHF.

J is TRBJ2-3 and V is TRBV2; 7 nucleotides match TRBD2. The junction had 9 bases not matched to a gene; V was cut back by 4 bases and J by 2 bases. Germline CDR1 and CDR2: SNHLY and FYNNEI. The CDR3 totals 16 residues. In DNA form, the CDR3 reads TGTGCCAGCAGTGGGCTGACTAGCAAGGACACAGATACGCAGTATTTT. It yields the protein CASSGLTSKDTDTQYF. Together with reference TRBV2 and TRBJ2-3, the CDR3 gives the full variable domain: EPEVTQTPSHQVTQMGQEVILRCVPISNHLYFYWYRQILGQKVEFLVSFYNNEISEKSEIFDDQFSVERPDGSNFTLKIRSTKLEDSAMYFCASSGLTSKDTDTQYFGPGTRLTVL.

This chain joins TRBV5-5 and TRBJ2-5; D may correspond to TRBD1 or TRBD2 (5 bases each). Trimming left V 1 base short and J 5 bases short, with 15 bases between. There are 15 residues in the CDR3. The germline V gene has CDR1 SGHKS and CDR2 YYEKEE (reference sequence). This CDR3 is CASSLFRWGYETQYF. In DNA form, the CDR3 reads TGTGCCAGCAGCTTGTTTCGGTGGGGGTACGAGACCCAGTACTTC.

In its sample, this clonotype was seen many times. V and J are TRBV12-3 or TRBV12-4 and TRBJ2-7; 7 bases agree with TRBD1. J lost 1 base, V lost 5 bases, and 5 bases had no gene match. The CDR3 runs 14 residues. CDR3 bases: TGTGCCAGCAGTGCGTACAGGGGATCCTACGAGCAGTACTTC. Amino acids: CASSAYRGSYEQYF.

This clonotype was picked up a small number of times. The chain employs TRBV6-2 or TRBV6-3 and TRBJ1-1; TRBD1 is a possible D gene (6 bases). Germline V gene data show CDR1 as MNHEY and CDR2 as SVGEGT. V lost 2 bases to trimming and J lost 2 bases, with 15 bases between them. CDR3 length: 16 residues. This chain's CDR3 is CASSYGGATPNTEAFF. The CDR3 DNA sequence: TGTGCCAGCAGTTACGGGGGGGCGACACCTAACACTGAAGCTTTCTTT.

This clonotype was seen a handful of times. The J gene is TRBJ1-2, the V gene TRBV2, with D maybe TRBD1 (5 bases). In germline, CDR1 is SNHLY, CDR2 FYNNEI. V lost 5 bases to trimming and J lost 4 bases, with 20 bases between them. The CDR3 totals 16 residues. The CDR3 is CASSRLSRDSTYGYTF. Written as DNA, the CDR3 is TGTGCCAGCAGTCGACTCAGCCGGGACTCGACCTATGGCTACACCTTC.

This clonotype showed up many times. The V gene is TRBV3-1, the J gene TRBJ1-2; 7 bases align to TRBD1. CDR1 and CDR2 from the germline V gene are LGHDT and YNNKEL (reference sequence). This CDR3 is built from 14 residues. V shed 0 bases, J shed 4 bases, and the junction held 2 bases outside the gene matches. The CDR3: CASSQEAGGYGYTF. CDR3 DNA sequence: TGTGCCAGCAGCCAAGAGGCAGGGGGCTATGGCTACACCTTC.

This clonotype was observed many times. The chain uses TRBV30 and TRBJ2-5; no clear D gene. Trimming cost V 0 bases and J 4 bases, with 6 bases left between them. CDR1 is GTSNPN and CDR2 is SVGIG in the germline V gene (reference sequence). The CDR3 totals 12 residues. The CDR3, as DNA: TGTGCCTGGAGTGTAAGCTTAGAGACCCAGTACTTC. Protein product: CAWSVSLETQYF.

There are a few counts of this clonotype. This chain joins TRBV6-6 and TRBJ2-4, with 12 bases identical to TRBD1. Germline CDR1 and CDR2: MNHNY and SVGAGI (reference sequence). The ends lost 2 bases at V and 0 bases at J; junction bases unmatched: 11. CDR3 length: 20 amino acids. The CDR3: CASSYPPGQGAGLAKNIQYF. CDR3 bases: TGTGCCAGCAGTTACCCGCCGGGACAGGGGGCTGGACTAGCCAAAAACATTCAGTACTTC.

A word on this clonotype: It is unclear where the CDR3 begins or ends on the DNA, so no DNA is shown, and the CDR3 is as TCRdb lists it. The rearrangement links TRBV27 to TRBJ1-2. The CDR3 sequence runs 14 residues, both termini included. Germline V gene sequence: CDR1 MNHEY, CDR2 SMNVEV (reference sequence). The CDR3 loop is CASSTSDGYYGYTF.